The 21 T cell receptor beta chains reported below all come from one sample, sequenced in a study of blood T cell repertoires in COVID-19. Profiled with immunoSEQ multiplex PCR; TCRdb holds only in-frame clones, not every one. The sample has a few hundred thousand clones; just under 90% are singletons. The sequencing input was PBMCs or T cells enriched from blood (not recorded which). The receptors here all came from a woman aged 45-59 years who had recovered from COVID-19.

The chain joins TRBV6-5 to TRBJ2-1; the D gene is possibly TRBD2 (6 bases). The V gene's germline CDR1 is MNHEY and CDR2 SVGAGI. V gave up 3 bases and J gave up 12 bases, with 9 bases separating them. The CDR3 contains 11 residues. CDR3: CASSYGGGQFF. The CDR3 nucleotides read TGTGCCAGCAGTTATGGGGGAGGGCAGTTCTTC.

Only one count was recorded for this clone. V is TRBV5-1 and J is TRBJ1-2, with TRBD1 matching over 8 bases. V shed 0 bases, J shed 7 bases, and the junction held 5 bases outside the gene matches. CDR3 length: 14 residues. In germline, CDR1 is SGHRS, CDR2 YFSETQ. CDR3: CASSLDDRGGGYTF. CDR3 coding DNA: TGCGCCAGCAGCTTGGACGACAGGGGTGGTGGCTACACCTTC.

The rearrangement joins TRBV6-5 to TRBJ2-2, with 8 bases matching TRBD2. V shed 5 bases, J shed 6 bases, and the junction held 8 bases outside the gene matches. The V gene's germline CDR1 is MNHEY and CDR2 SVGAGI. The CDR3 sequence is 15 residues long. Here the CDR3 reads CASSTGLGLPGELFF. DNA of the CDR3: TGTGCCAGCAGTACGGGACTAGGTTTGCCCGGGGAGCTGTTTTTT.

The CDR3 DNA reads TGTGCCAGTAGTATAGGAGGGAAAGGCTCACCCCTCCACTTT. Translating it yields CASSIGGKGSPLHF. The chain uses TRBV19 and TRBJ1-6; D remains ambiguous. Germline CDR1 reads LNHDA; CDR2 reads SQIVND (reference sequence). Trimming took off 1 base at V and 10 bases at J, with 11 bases between the two ends. The CDR3 contains 14 residues.

The rearrangement links TRBV27 to TRBJ1-1; D is unclear. The V end was cut by 6 bases, the J end by 1 base, with 9 bases between. The CDR3 is 13 amino acids. Germline loops: CDR1 MNHEY, CDR2 SMNVEV (reference sequence). CDR3 bases: TGTGCCAGCAGCCATCCAGGGAACACTGAAGCTTTCTTT. As protein: CASSHPGNTEAFF.

This sequence joins TRBV5-1 and TRBJ2-2, with a possible D match to TRBD1 (5 bases). CDR3 size: 13 residues. The V gene lost 2 bases and the J gene lost 4 bases, with 6 bases spanning the gap. CDR1 and CDR2 (germline): SGHRS, YFSETQ. CDR3 sequence (DNA): TGCGCCAGCAGCTTTACAGGCACCGGGGAGCTGTTTTTT. It encodes CASSFTGTGELFF.

The chain links TRBV10-3 to TRBJ1-1, with TRBD1 matching 9 bases. Per the germline V gene, CDR1 is ENHRY and CDR2 is SYGVKD. J was trimmed by 5 bases and V by 6 bases; bases with no gene match: 4. This CDR3 region has 13 residues. CDR3 protein: CAIRDRGLTEAFF. CDR3 DNA: TGTGCCATCAGGGACAGGGGTCTTACTGAAGCTTTCTTT.

V is TRBV9 and J is TRBJ1-2, with 9 nucleotides matching TRBD1. The CDR3 runs to 15 residues. Trimming at V came to 1 base and at J to 3 bases, leaving 4 bases not matched to a gene. Germline lookup yields CDR1 SGDLS and CDR2 YYNGEE. Here the CDR3 reads CASSVTGGEDYGYTF. CDR3 in DNA: TGTGCCAGCAGCGTAACAGGGGGCGAAGACTATGGCTACACCTTC.

This chain uses TRBV7-2 with TRBJ2-1; D is undetermined. Germline V CDR1 and CDR2: SGHTA, FQGNSA. The CDR3 is made up of 13 amino acids. V was trimmed by 2 bases and J by 8 bases, leaving 10 bases between them. The CDR3 coding sequence is TGTGCCAGCAGCTTACAGGTGTTCGATGAGCAGTTCTTC. This sequence encodes CASSLQVFDEQFF.

The chain employs TRBV28 and TRBJ1-6; 7 nucleotides line up with TRBD1. This CDR3 spans 14 amino acids. Losses at the gene ends were 9 bases for V and 5 bases for J; bases not matched to a gene: 7. CDR1 is MDHEN and CDR2 is SYDVKM in the germline V gene. CDR3 loop: CASTPGQNNSPLHF. The CDR3 DNA follows: TGTGCCAGTACCCCGGGACAGAATAATTCACCCCTCCACTTT. Full variable domain (remainder filled in from reference TRBV28 and TRBJ1-6): DVKVTQSSRYLVKRTGEKVFLECVQDMDHENMFWYRQDPGLGLRLIYFSYDVKMKEKGDIPEGYSVSREKKERFSLILESASTNQTSMYLCASTPGQNNSPLHFGNGTRLTVT.

The rearrangement links TRBV7-2 to TRBJ2-7, with D possibly matching TRBD1 (9 bases). V lost 5 bases and J 2 bases, leaving 16 bases between the germline ends. Germline CDR1 reads SGHTA; CDR2 reads FQGNSA. The CDR3 runs 15 residues. The CDR3: CASSREGTGTYEQYF. The CDR3 bases are TGTGCCAGCAGCCGGGAGGGGACAGGGACCTACGAGCAGTACTTC.

The V call is TRBV10-3, the J call TRBJ1-3; unclear D gene. Trimming took off 11 bases at V and 0 bases at J, with 29 bases between the two ends. CDR3 length equals 19 residues. Germline V gene lookup returns CDR1 ENHRY and CDR2 SYGVKD. Here the CDR3 DNA reads TGTGCCCCCTGCCGAAGGACTCAGCTCCACCTTTACTCTGGAAACACCATATATTTT. It specifies CAPCRRTQLHLYSGNTIYF.

The chain links TRBV6-4 to TRBJ1-1; possibly TRBD1 for D (6 bases). The CDR3 has 13 residues. V was shortened by 6 bases and J by 0 bases, with 8 bases between the two germline ends. Per germline, CDR1 MRHNA and CDR2 SNTAGT. The CDR3 spells CASRQGLNTEAFF. CDR3 nucleotide sequence: TGTGCCAGCAGACAGGGACTGAACACTGAAGCTTTCTTT.

V and J are TRBV9 and TRBJ1-2; D gene unclear. The V and J ends lost 3 bases and 10 bases respectively, with 13 bases between them. Per germline, CDR1 SGDLS and CDR2 YYNGEE. The CDR3 is made up of 12 amino acids. The chain's CDR3 is CASSGESLPYTF. The CDR3 DNA reads as TGTGCCAGCAGCGGAGAAAGCTTACCCTACACCTTC.

V and J are TRBV28 and TRBJ2-7, with 9 bases aligning to TRBD1. The ends lost 6 bases at V and 6 bases at J; junction bases unmatched: 18. This CDR3 is built from 17 residues. Germline V gene data show CDR1 as MDHEN and CDR2 as SYDVKM. CDR3 DNA: TGTGCCAGCAGCCTTAACGCTCCGGGACAGGGAATATGCGAGCAGTACTTC. This sequence encodes CASSLNAPGQGICEQYF.

This chain connects TRBV7-3 to TRBJ1-1; a weak D match, TRBD1 (5 bases). V lost 4 bases, J lost 7 bases, and 19 bases lay in between. CDR3 length equals 15 residues. Germline V gene data show CDR1 as SGHTA and CDR2 as FQGTGA. The CDR3 sequence is CASSSMGQGFSEAFF. In DNA form, the CDR3 reads TGTGCCAGCAGCTCCATGGGCCAGGGCTTTAGTGAAGCTTTCTTT.

CDR3 residues: CASSGPGTGDHNSPLHF. Here the CDR3 DNA reads TGTGCCAGCAGTGGACCCGGGACAGGGGACCATAATTCACCCCTCCACTTT. The V gene is TRBV2, the J gene TRBJ1-6, with TRBD1 matching over 10 bases. Germline V CDR1 and CDR2: SNHLY, FYNNEI. V was clipped by 4 bases and J by 5 bases; unmatched bases: 8. The CDR3 has 17 residues. Based on the CDR3 plus reference TRBV2 and TRBJ1-6, the full variable domain is EPEVTQTPSHQVTQMGQEVILRCVPISNHLYFYWYRQILGQKVEFLVSFYNNEISEKSEIFDDQFSVERPDGSNFTLKIRSTKLEDSAMYFCASSGPGTGDHNSPLHFGNGTRLTVT.

The chain recombines TRBV30 with TRBJ2-3; D possibly corresponds to TRBD2 (6 bases). The V gene lost 1 base and the J gene lost 10 bases, with 12 bases spanning the gap. Germline assignment: CDR1 GTSNPN and CDR2 SVGIG (reference sequence). The CDR3 runs 12 residues. The CDR3 DNA sequence: TGTGCCTGGAGTGAAGTGGGGGGTGCGCAGTATTTT. Its protein is CAWSEVGGAQYF.

This clone was observed once. V and J are TRBV29-1 and TRBJ1-2; possible D gene TRBD1, 5 bases. Trimming took off 3 bases at V and 4 bases at J, with 6 bases between the two ends. Germline values: CDR1 SQVTM, CDR2 ANQGSEA. This CDR3 is built from 11 residues. CDR3 in amino acids: CSVETVYGYTF. The CDR3, as DNA: TGCAGCGTTGAGACAGTCTATGGCTACACCTTC.

The chain carries TRBV30 and TRBJ2-3, with 8 bases lining up with TRBD2. Trimming at V came to 5 bases and at J to 13 bases, leaving 11 bases not matched to a gene. Germline values: CDR1 GTSNPN, CDR2 SVGIG (reference sequence). The CDR3 has 12 residues. CDR3 coding DNA: TGTGCCTGGGAAGCGACCGGGACTAGAGAGTATTTT. It translates to CAWEATGTREYF.

The CDR3 loop reads CAITTEDTLGGYTF. The CDR3 DNA sequence: TGTGCCATCACTACTGAGGACACATTGGGAGGCTACACCTTC. The genes are TRBV10-3 and TRBJ1-2; D is perhaps TRBD1 (5 bases). The V end lost 7 bases, the J end lost 8 bases, and 20 bases lay between the germline ends. From germline, CDR1 is ENHRY and CDR2 SYGVKD. The length of the CDR3 is 14 residues.